Presented here are 28 T cell receptor beta chains from one specimen sequenced in a study of shared clonotypes between healthy human individuals. The data were produced by immunoSEQ multiplex PCR, yet TCRdb's version contains in-frame clones alone and is incomplete. The sample yields over a million clones, 75% to 85% seen once. Input material: memory CD4+ T cells from PBMCs. Stated subset: CD45RA-negative fraction. The receptors originated from a man aged 18-30 years in good health. Some clones in this sample may be carry-over from other donors' samples.

The chain is built from TRBV7-2 and TRBJ2-7; TRBD2 aligns across 9 bases. J gave up 7 bases and V 5 bases, and 12 bases lay outside the gene matches. CDR1 and CDR2 (germline): SGHTA, FQGNSA. CDR3 length: 15 amino acids. In DNA, the CDR3 is TGTGCCAGCAGCCACCCGAGGGCTAGCGGGGCGGAGCAGTACTTC. Its protein product is CASSHPRASGAEQYF.

This chain uses TRBV28 with TRBJ2-5; 10 nucleotides agree with TRBD1. The CDR3 consists of 13 residues. CDR1 and CDR2 from the germline V gene are MDHEN and SYDVKM. V shed 10 bases, J shed 3 bases, and the junction held 5 bases outside the gene matches. The CDR3 region has the DNA TGTGCCACCCACGGGACAGGGGAAGAGACCCAGTACTTC. Amino acids: CATHGTGEETQYF.

CDR3 protein: CASSPRTVNEKLFF. CDR3 nucleotide sequence: TGTGCCAGCTCACCTCGGACGGTGAATGAAAAACTGTTTTTT. V usage is TRBV18 and J usage is TRBJ1-4, with no clear D. The CDR3 loop spans 14 amino acids. The V gene's germline CDR1 is KGHSH and CDR2 LQKENI. V was shortened by 3 bases and J by 5 bases, with 10 bases between the two germline ends.

The chain recombines TRBV10-3 with TRBJ2-5; 7 nucleotides line up with TRBD2. The CDR3 contains 13 residues. The trim removed 11 bases at V and 2 bases at J, leaving 8 bases unmatched. The germline CDR1 and CDR2 sequences are ENHRY and SYGVKD. The CDR3 spells CAAQRDLQETQYF. DNA of the CDR3: TGTGCCGCACAGCGGGATCTACAAGAGACCCAGTACTTC.

This chain uses TRBV19 with TRBJ1-1; D is possibly TRBD1 (6 bases). This CDR3 has 15 residues. Germline loops: CDR1 LNHDA, CDR2 SQIVND (reference sequence). Trimming left V 4 bases short and J 6 bases short, with 18 bases between. This chain's CDR3 is CASSTDRTGFPEAFF. The CDR3 DNA follows: TGTGCCAGTAGTACCGACAGGACGGGTTTCCCTGAAGCTTTCTTT.

Regarding this clone: The sample carries other DNA sequences with the same CDR3. V gene TRBV28 combines with J gene TRBJ1-1, with a possible D match to TRBD1 (5 bases). Germline assignment: CDR1 MDHEN and CDR2 SYDVKM. The CDR3 runs to 14 residues. Trimming cost V 3 bases and J 4 bases, with 12 bases left between them. CDR3 loop: CASSLAGLGTEAFF. CDR3 coding DNA: TGTGCCAGCAGTTTGGCAGGGTTGGGCACTGAAGCTTTCTTT.

The rearrangement links TRBV15 to TRBJ2-2, with unresolved D. V was cut by 2 bases and J by 6 bases, with 13 bases left in between. Germline CDR1 and CDR2: LNHNV and YYDKDF (reference sequence). The CDR3 has 15 amino acids. The chain's CDR3 is CATSRLGSRAGELFF. For the CDR3, the DNA is TGTGCCACCAGCAGATTGGGCTCCCGGGCCGGGGAGCTGTTTTTT.

The J gene is TRBJ2-1, the V gene TRBV4-2; D assignment may be TRBD1 or TRBD2 (5 bases each). Germline CDR1 reads LGHNA; CDR2 reads YNFKEQ. The CDR3 loop spans 15 amino acids. The V end was cut by 0 bases, the J end by 4 bases, with 10 bases between. CDR3 in DNA: TGTGCCAGCAGCCAAGATGGGACCCGTTACAATGAGCAGTTCTTC. Amino acids: CASSQDGTRYNEQFF.

A remark on this clone: This specimen includes other DNA sequences encoding the same CDR3. This chain uses TRBV5-1 with TRBJ1-1; D remains unclear. The V gene's germline CDR1 is SGHRS and CDR2 YFSETQ. CDR3 length equals 14 residues. Trimming shortened V by 1 base and J by 2 bases, and 9 bases separated the two germline ends. CDR3 bases: TGCGCCAGCAGCTTGTGGGGAGGAAACACTGAAGCTTTCTTT. Its protein product is CASSLWGGNTEAFF.

V and J are TRBV4-1 and TRBJ2-3; D is possibly TRBD1 or TRBD2 (5 bases each). Germline V gene data show CDR1 as MGHRA and CDR2 as YSYEKL. V lost 2 bases and J lost 0, with 12 bases in between. The CDR3 length is 16 residues. The CDR3 loop reads CASSQITGRSTDTQYF. The CDR3 region has the DNA TGCGCCAGCAGCCAAATTACGGGACGCAGCACAGATACGCAGTATTTT.

The genes are TRBV7-8 and TRBJ2-2; 8 bases match TRBD2. Trimming removed 5 bases from V and 0 bases from J; junction bases left unmatched: 11. The CDR3 loop spans 18 amino acids. The germline V gene encodes CDR1 SGHVS and CDR2 FQNEAQ. The CDR3 loop reads CASSPGGQDLANTGELFF. The CDR3 coding sequence is TGTGCCAGCAGCCCGGGGGGGCAGGACCTCGCGAACACCGGGGAGCTGTTTTTT.

This clone was recorded a few times. The chain has TRBV5-8 and TRBJ1-2; D possibly corresponds to TRBD1 (5 bases). This CDR3 is 13 amino acids long. With 1 base removed from V and 2 bases from J, the gap between germline ends came to 6 bases. Germline-derived CDR1 and CDR2 are SGHTS and YDEGEE. CDR3 amino acids: CASSLRQNYGYTF. The CDR3 DNA follows: TGTGCCAGCAGCTTGCGACAGAACTATGGCTACACCTTC.

V and J are TRBV28 and TRBJ2-2, with a tentative D call TRBD2 (6 bases). V lost 7 bases and J 0 bases, leaving 15 bases between the germline ends. This CDR3 has 16 amino acids. Germline assignment: CDR1 MDHEN and CDR2 SYDVKM. The DNA of the CDR3 is TGTGCCAGCACCCTCAGCGGACTAACGAACACCGGGGAGCTGTTTTTT. Translated: CASTLSGLTNTGELFF.

This chain uses TRBV6-1 with TRBJ1-2, with D hard to call. This CDR3 spans 10 amino acids. Trimming cost V 11 bases and J 1 base, with 5 bases left between them. The germline V gene has CDR1 MNHNS and CDR2 SASEGT. DNA for the CDR3: TGTGCCTGCCGTAACTATGGCTACACCTTC. It translates to CACRNYGYTF.

This chain uses TRBV15 with TRBJ1-1; no clear D gene. Germline V gene lookup returns CDR1 LNHNV and CDR2 YYDKDF (reference sequence). Deletions cut 1 base from V and 6 bases from J, with 6 bases between. The CDR3 sequence is 12 residues long. The CDR3 loop reads CATSRVRAEAFF. The CDR3 coding sequence is TGTGCCACCAGCAGAGTTCGGGCTGAAGCTTTCTTT.

In the case of this clone: Additional DNA sequences in this sample encode the identical CDR3. The V call is TRBV6-5, the J call TRBJ1-1; no clear D gene. This CDR3 is built from 11 residues. Trimming took 8 bases from V and 1 from J, leaving 5 bases between them. Germline lookup yields CDR1 MNHEY and CDR2 SVGAGI. The CDR3 DNA is TGTGCCAGCCGGACGAACACTGAAGCTTTCTTT. Amino acid sequence: CASRTNTEAFF.

This chain joins TRBV4-3 and TRBJ2-5; D gene unclear. The CDR3 contains 17 residues. Per the germline V gene, CDR1 is LGHNA and CDR2 is YSLEER. Deletions cut 0 bases from V and 2 bases from J, with 16 bases between. The CDR3 nucleotides are TGCGCCAGCAGCCAAGATTGGTACGGCCAAGTACAAGAGACCCAGTACTTC. It codes for CASSQDWYGQVQETQYF.

This chain uses TRBV28 with TRBJ2-1; possibly TRBD2 for D (6 bases). The CDR3 contains 15 residues. From germline, CDR1 is MDHEN and CDR2 SYDVKM. Trimming shortened V by 8 bases and J by 14 bases, and 28 bases separated the two germline ends. CDR3 residues: CASLRNPGLPREEFF. CDR3 in DNA: TGTGCCAGCCTGCGAAATCCGGGACTCCCAAGGGAGGAGTTCTTC.

The rearrangement links TRBV5-1 to TRBJ2-5, with 12 bases fitting TRBD2. The CDR3 is made up of 15 amino acids. CDR1 and CDR2 from the germline V gene are SGHRS and YFSETQ. J lost 4 bases, V lost 0 bases, and 1 base had no gene match. CDR3 coding DNA: TGCGCCAGCAGCTTGGGGGGACTAGCGGGAGAGACCCAGTACTTC. This gives the protein CASSLGGLAGETQYF.

This chain uses TRBV6-5 with TRBJ1-5; 8 nucleotides match TRBD1. The V segment lost 5 bases and the J segment 6 bases; nucleotides outside the gene matches: 6. The CDR3 loop spans 14 amino acids. In germline, CDR1 is MNHEY, CDR2 SVGAGI. The CDR3 coding sequence is TGTGCCAGCAGTCCTGACAGGGGAGGTCAGCCCCAGCATTTT. Its translation: CASSPDRGGQPQHF.

This clone occurred once. The rearrangement links TRBV7-9 to TRBJ1-5; D gene unclear. The V and J ends lost 1 base and 2 bases respectively, with 12 bases between them. The CDR3 is 16 amino acids. The V gene's germline CDR1 is SEHNR and CDR2 FQNEAQ (reference sequence). CDR3 in amino acids: CASSLGTQVGNQPQHF. CDR3 nucleotides: TGTGCCAGCAGCTTAGGGACCCAGGTAGGCAATCAGCCCCAGCATTTT.

The chain uses TRBV2 and TRBJ2-5; D unresolved. CDR1 and CDR2 (germline): SNHLY, FYNNEI. V lost 2 bases and J 0 bases, leaving 7 bases between the germline ends. This CDR3 has 14 amino acids. Here the CDR3 DNA reads TGTGCCAGCAGTGAAACTTCGTACCAAGAGACCCAGTACTTC. Translation gives CASSETSYQETQYF.

This sequence joins TRBV19 and TRBJ2-7, with TRBD2 matching over 8 bases. The length of the CDR3 is 14 residues. V gave up 2 bases and J gave up 2 bases; unmatched junction bases: 2. Germline V CDR1 and CDR2: LNHDA, SQIVND (reference sequence). For the CDR3, the DNA is TGTGCCAGTAGTATACTAGCGGGTGCCTACGAGCAGTACTTC. It yields the protein CASSILAGAYEQYF.

This clone was counted only a few times. The chain is built from TRBV6-1 and TRBJ2-2; 13 bases match TRBD2. Germline V CDR1 and CDR2: MNHNS, SASEGT. The V and J ends lost 7 bases and 6 bases, in that order; junction bases with no gene match: 5. The CDR3 length is 15 residues. CDR3 coding DNA: TGTGCCAGCACCCTACTAGCGGGAGGGCCCGGGGAGCTGTTTTTT. Its protein product is CASTLLAGGPGELFF.

The rearrangement joins TRBV7-3 to TRBJ2-1; 9 nucleotides agree with TRBD2. V lost 5 bases to trimming and J lost 9 bases; unmatched junction nucleotides: 14. Germline-derived CDR1 and CDR2 are SGHTA and FQGTGA. The CDR3 contains 16 residues. The CDR3 DNA sequence: TGTGCCAGCAGCCCCCGGGCGGTAGCGGGAGTATGTGAGCAGTTCTTC. Protein sequence: CASSPRAVAGVCEQFF.

The chain recombines TRBV11-1 with TRBJ2-1; 10 bases agree with TRBD2. This CDR3 comprises 15 residues. The germline V gene has CDR1 SGHAT and CDR2 FQDESV (reference sequence). Trimming removed 3 bases from V and 12 bases from J; junction bases left unmatched: 11. CDR3 bases: TGTGCCAGCAGCTTCCTAGCGGGAGATCGGTCGTGGCAGTTCTTC. Amino acids: CASSFLAGDRSWQFF. Full variable domain (rest looked up from reference TRBV11-1 and TRBJ2-1): EAEVAQSPRYKITEKSQAVAFWCDPISGHATLYWYRQILGQGPELLVQFQDESVVDDSQLPKDRFSAERLKGVDSTLKIQPAELGDSAMYLCASSFLAGDRSWQFFGPGTRLTVL.

This chain links TRBV6-5 with TRBJ2-1; 9 bases are shared with TRBD2. This CDR3 region has 13 residues. J gave up 7 bases and V 8 bases, and 6 bases lay outside the gene matches. Per germline, CDR1 MNHEY and CDR2 SVGAGI. The chain's CDR3 is CASELAGKNEQFF. DNA for the CDR3: TGTGCCAGCGAACTAGCGGGTAAAAATGAGCAGTTCTTC.

Of note for this clone: The same CDR3 is also encoded by other DNA sequences in this sample. CDR3 residues: CASSSGNTIYF. CDR3 nucleotides: TGTGCCAGCAGTTCAGGAAACACCATATATTTT. The V and J genes are TRBV28 and TRBJ1-3, with no clear D. The CDR3 is 11 residues long. Germline V gives CDR1 MDHEN, CDR2 SYDVKM. V was clipped by 4 bases and J by 4 bases, with 2 bases between them. Full variable domain (remainder filled in from reference TRBV28 and TRBJ1-3): DVKVTQSSRYLVKRTGEKVFLECVQDMDHENMFWYRQDPGLGLRLIYFSYDVKMKEKGDIPEGYSVSREKKERFSLILESASTNQTSMYLCASSSGNTIYFGEGSWLTVV.